Sequencing of this T cell receptor (beta chain) was carried out in a study of blood T cell repertoires in COVID-19. Whole-study context: The samples span acute and convalescent COVID-19 from the United States, Italy and Spain. PBMCs, B-cell-depleted T cells, or T cells provided the cDNA or gDNA that made up the material.

CDR1 and CDR2 from the germline V gene are MNHEY and SMNVEV (reference sequence). After removal of 5 bases from V and 7 bases from J, the junction contained 3 bases not matched to a gene. The CDR3 length is 12 residues. Profiling relied on immunoSEQ multiplex PCR, and the TCRdb table lists in-frame clones only, not all of them. The sample lists some 270,000 clones; over 75% were seen once. The sample comprised peripheral blood. J is TRBJ1-2 and V is TRBV27, with 8 bases aligning to TRBD1. This clonotype originated in a woman in her seventies with acute or convalescent COVID-19. As DNA, the CDR3 is TGTGCCAGCAGTCCCGACAGGGGTGGCTACACCTTC. Translating gives CASSPDRGGYTF.